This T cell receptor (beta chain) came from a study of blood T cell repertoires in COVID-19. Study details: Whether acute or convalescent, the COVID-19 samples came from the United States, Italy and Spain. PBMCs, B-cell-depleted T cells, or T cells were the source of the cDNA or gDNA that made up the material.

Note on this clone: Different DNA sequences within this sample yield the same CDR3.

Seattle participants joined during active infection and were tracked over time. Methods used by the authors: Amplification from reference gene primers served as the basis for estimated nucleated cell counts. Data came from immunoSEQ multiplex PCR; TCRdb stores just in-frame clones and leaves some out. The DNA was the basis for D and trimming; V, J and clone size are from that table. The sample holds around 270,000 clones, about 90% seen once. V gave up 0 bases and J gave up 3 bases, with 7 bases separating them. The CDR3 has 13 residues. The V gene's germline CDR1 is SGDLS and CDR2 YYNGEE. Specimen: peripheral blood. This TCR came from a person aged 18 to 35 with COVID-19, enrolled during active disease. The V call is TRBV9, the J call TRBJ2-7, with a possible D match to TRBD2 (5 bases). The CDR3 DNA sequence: TGTGCCAGCAGCGTAGGAGGGAGCTACGAGCAGTACTTC. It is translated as CASSVGGSYEQYF.